This paragraph covers one T cell receptor beta chain sequence. The germline V gene has CDR1 LNHDA and CDR2 SQIVND (reference sequence). Trimming left V 3 bases short and J 5 bases short, with 25 bases between. The CDR3 contains 18 residues. This entry belongs to a study of blood T cell repertoires in COVID-19. Study processing details: Reference gene primers were amplified, and this amplification served to estimate nucleated cell counts. The assay was immunoSEQ multiplex PCR, and TCRdb's table has in-frame clones only and misses some. V, J and clone size are taken as reported in that table, and D and trimming were inferred from the DNA itself. The sample lists about 170,000 clones; approximately 80% were seen once.

Specimen: peripheral blood. The sequence was obtained from an elderly woman with COVID-19, enrolled during active disease. The chain carries TRBV19 and TRBJ1-1, with a tentative D call TRBD1 (6 bases). The CDR3 reads CASSMRGGQAILGTEAFF. The CDR3 coding sequence is TGTGCCAGTAGTATGCGGGGGGGGCAGGCGATTTTGGGTACTGAAGCTTTCTTT.